This is a list of T cell receptor beta chains from one sample in a study of shared clonotypes between healthy human individuals. Produced via immunoSEQ multiplex PCR; TCRdb's table is partial and in-frame only. The sample contains hundreds of thousands of clones, 73% of which appear only once. Sequencing input: memory CD4+ T cells sorted from blood. The receptors come from a woman in her twenties or thirties in good health. CDR3s include the opening cysteine and the closing phenylalanine or tryptophan. Each record gives: CDR3 length, J gene, D gene, V gene, clone size, CDR3 DNA, CDR3 protein. The D gene is left open where the match is weak. Size tells how often a clone was seen (once, few, many) or the class of an expanded clone, and some rows leave it out.

14	TRBJ2-3	-	TRBV29-1	-	TGCAGCGTTGATAGGGCAGGGACCACAGATACGCAGTATTTT	CSVDRAGTTDTQYF
14	TRBJ2-2	-	TRBV19	-	TGTGCCAGTGCGGTACGGCGCCTCACCGGGGAGCTGTTTTTT	CASAVRRLTGELFF
14	TRBJ2-7	TRBD2	TRBV29-1	-	TGCAGCGTTGTGGGTGGCGGGAGGGATTACGAGCAGTACTTC	CSVVGGGRDYEQYF
16	TRBJ1-2	-	TRBV27	many	TGTGCCAGCAGTTCAGAGACAGCGCCTGGGGTTTCTGGCTACACCTTC	CASSSETAPGVSGYTF
15	TRBJ2-7	TRBD1	TRBV5-1	once	TGCGCCAGCAGCTCCAGGACAGGGGGCTCCTACGAGCAGTACTTC	CASSSRTGGSYEQYF
20	TRBJ2-3	-	TRBV7-6	-	TGTGCCAGCAGCCCTCGGCTGTCTCCTCCAGCCGGGCACCGCGGAAATACGCAGTATTTT	CASSPRLSPPAGHRGNTQYF
14	TRBJ2-1	TRBD2	TRBV5-4	-	TGTGCCAGCTCCGAGGGAGGGGTCTACAATGAGCAGTTCTTC	CASSEGGVYNEQFF
14	TRBJ2-7	-	TRBV18	-	TGTGCCAGCTCGGTCCGGGACGGACCCTACGAGCAGTACTTC	CASSVRDGPYEQYF
16	TRBJ2-3	TRBD1	TRBV5-4	few	TGTGCCAGCAGCGGAGGAGTACGGACAGGGAGAGGTACGCAGTATTTT	CASSGGVRTGRGTQYF
17	TRBJ1-3	-	TRBV28	-	TGTGCCAGCAGTTTAACTGGGACATACCGCTCTGGAAACACCATATATTTT	CASSLTGTYRSGNTIYF
15	TRBJ1-5	TRBD1	TRBV28	-	TGTGCCAGCAGAGTCGAACAGGGGGGCAATCAGCCCCAGCATTTT	CASRVEQGGNQPQHF
16	TRBJ2-1	TRBD2	TRBV14	once	TGTGCCAGCAGCGCGATCGGACTAGCGATCTACAATGAGCAGTTCTTC	CASSAIGLAIYNEQFF
14	TRBJ2-1	-	TRBV2	-	TGTGCCAGCAGTGGTGGGGTATCCTACAATGAGCAGTTCTTC	CASSGGVSYNEQFF
14	TRBJ1-4	-	TRBV10-3	-	TGTGCCATCAGTCAGGGAATGGCTAATGAAAAACTGTTTTTT	CAISQGMANEKLFF
14	TRBJ1-1	-	TRBV29-1	-	TGCAGCGGAAGACTCGGGGATTTGAAAACTGAAGCTTTCTTT	CSGRLGDLKTEAFF
18	TRBJ1-3	TRBD1	TRBV5-4	-	TGTGCCAGCAGCCCTCAGGGGGCACAATCATCTGGTGGAAACACCATATATTTT	CASSPQGAQSSGGNTIYF
14	TRBJ1-1	-	TRBV5-1	-	TGCGCCAGCAACCCGGGGGAGGGAAACACTGAAGCTTTCTTT	CASNPGEGNTEAFF
15	TRBJ2-7	TRBD1	TRBV5-1	once	TGCGCCAGCAGCCCACGACAGGGCGGTCACTACGAGCAGTACTTC	CASSPRQGGHYEQYF
15	TRBJ2-1	-	TRBV7-8	-	TGTGCCAGCAGCCCAGTAAAACACCTCTACAATGAGCAGTTCTTC	CASSPVKHLYNEQFF
13	TRBJ2-7	-	TRBV13	-	TGTGCCAGCAGCTTGAGTCCCTCCTACGAGCAGTACTTC	CASSLSPSYEQYF
14	TRBJ2-5	-	TRBV29-1	few	TGCAGCGTTGAAGGAGGGCCCTGGGGAGAGACCCAGTACTTC	CSVEGGPWGETQYF
17	TRBJ1-5	TRBD1	TRBV7-8	-	TGTGCCAGCAGCAACGAGGGGGCGGGAAAGGGGAATCAGCCCCAGCATTTT	CASSNEGAGKGNQPQHF
14	TRBJ2-1	TRBD1	TRBV5-1	-	TGCGCCAGCAACCGGGACAGCTCCTACAATGAGCAGTTCTTC	CASNRDSSYNEQFF
17	TRBJ2-3	-	TRBV5-4	-	TGTGCCAGCAGTTCCGGACAGAGAACTTCTAGCACAGATACGCAGTATTTT	CASSSGQRTSSTDTQYF
14	TRBJ1-4	-	TRBV5-1	-	TGCGCCAGCAGCTCACAACAAGAGGATGAAAAACTGTTTTTT	CASSSQQEDEKLFF
14	TRBJ2-5	-	TRBV29-1	-	TGCAGCGTTGATTCGACAGCGAAGGGGGAGACCCAGTACTTC	CSVDSTAKGETQYF
18	TRBJ2-3	TRBD2	TRBV28	few	TGTGCCAGCAGTCCAGGACTAGCGGGACCACTTAGCACAGATACGCAGTATTTT	CASSPGLAGPLSTDTQYF
13	TRBJ1-1	TRBD1	TRBV27	once	TGTGCCAGCAGTCCCCAGACAGGGCTCGCAGCTTTCTTT	CASSPQTGLAAFF
14	TRBJ2-3	-	TRBV7-9	-	TGTGCCAGCAGCTTAGCTAGCGGCACAGATACGCAGTATTTT	CASSLASGTDTQYF
13	TRBJ2-2	TRBD1	TRBV6-1	many	TGTGCCACATCAGGGGGTTTAACCGGGGAGCTGTTTTTT	CATSGGLTGELFF
15	TRBJ2-1	-	TRBV7-7	-	TGTGCCAGCACCAAATCGGGACTCGATAGCGATGAGCAGTTCTTC	CASTKSGLDSDEQFF
14	TRBJ1-4	-	TRBV5-1	few	TGCGCCAGCAGCTTCACGGAGGCGAATGAAAAACTGTTTTTT	CASSFTEANEKLFF
13	TRBJ2-7	-	TRBV30	-	TGTGCCTGGAGTGTAAAAGGGACCTACGAGCAGTACTTC	CAWSVKGTYEQYF